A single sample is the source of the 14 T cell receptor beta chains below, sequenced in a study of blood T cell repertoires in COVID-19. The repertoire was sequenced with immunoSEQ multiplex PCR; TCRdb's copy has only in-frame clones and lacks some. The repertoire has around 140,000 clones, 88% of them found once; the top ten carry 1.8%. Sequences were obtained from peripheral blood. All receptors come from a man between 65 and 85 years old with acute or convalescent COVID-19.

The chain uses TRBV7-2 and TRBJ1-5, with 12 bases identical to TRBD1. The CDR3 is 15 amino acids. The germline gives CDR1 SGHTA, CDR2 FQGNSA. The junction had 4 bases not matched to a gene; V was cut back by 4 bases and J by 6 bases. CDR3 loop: CASSWGTGGSQPQHF. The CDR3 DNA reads TGTGCCAGCAGCTGGGGGACAGGGGGCTCTCAGCCCCAGCATTTT.

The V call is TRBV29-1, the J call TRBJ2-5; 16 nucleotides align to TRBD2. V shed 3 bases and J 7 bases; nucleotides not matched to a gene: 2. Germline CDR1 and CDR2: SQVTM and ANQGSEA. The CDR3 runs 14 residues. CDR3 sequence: CSVDGTSGGGTQYF. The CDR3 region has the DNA TGCAGCGTTGACGGGACTAGCGGGGGGGGGACCCAGTACTTC.

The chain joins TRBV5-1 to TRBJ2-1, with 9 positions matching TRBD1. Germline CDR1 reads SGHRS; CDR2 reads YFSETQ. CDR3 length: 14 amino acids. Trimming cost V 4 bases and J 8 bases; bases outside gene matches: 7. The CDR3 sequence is CASSDTGGIDEQFF. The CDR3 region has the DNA TGCGCCAGCAGCGACACAGGGGGCATCGATGAGCAGTTCTTC.

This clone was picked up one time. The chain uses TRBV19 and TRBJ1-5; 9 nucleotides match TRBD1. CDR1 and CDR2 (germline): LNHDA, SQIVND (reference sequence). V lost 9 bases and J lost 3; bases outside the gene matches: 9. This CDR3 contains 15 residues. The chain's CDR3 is CARTPGQGYNQPQHF. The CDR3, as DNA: TGTGCCAGGACCCCCGGACAGGGGTACAATCAGCCCCAGCATTTT.

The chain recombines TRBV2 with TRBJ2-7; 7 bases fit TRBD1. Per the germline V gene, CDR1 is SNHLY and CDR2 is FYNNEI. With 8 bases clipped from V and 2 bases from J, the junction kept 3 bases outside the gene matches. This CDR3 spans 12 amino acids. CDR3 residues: CASGQETYEQYF. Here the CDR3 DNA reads TGTGCCAGCGGACAGGAAACCTACGAGCAGTACTTC.

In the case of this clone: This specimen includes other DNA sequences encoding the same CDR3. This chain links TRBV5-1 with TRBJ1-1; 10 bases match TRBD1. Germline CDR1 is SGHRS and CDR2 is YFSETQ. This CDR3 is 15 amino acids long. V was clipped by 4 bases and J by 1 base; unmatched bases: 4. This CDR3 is CASSLWTGGNTEAFF. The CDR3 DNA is TGCGCCAGCAGCCTATGGACAGGGGGGAACACTGAAGCTTTCTTT.

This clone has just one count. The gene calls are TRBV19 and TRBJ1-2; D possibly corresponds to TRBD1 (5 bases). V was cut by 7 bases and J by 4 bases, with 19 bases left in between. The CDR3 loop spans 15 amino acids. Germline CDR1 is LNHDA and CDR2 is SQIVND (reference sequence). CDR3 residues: CASTQISAGFYGYTF. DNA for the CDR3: TGTGCCAGTACCCAAATATCGGCAGGGTTCTATGGCTACACCTTC.

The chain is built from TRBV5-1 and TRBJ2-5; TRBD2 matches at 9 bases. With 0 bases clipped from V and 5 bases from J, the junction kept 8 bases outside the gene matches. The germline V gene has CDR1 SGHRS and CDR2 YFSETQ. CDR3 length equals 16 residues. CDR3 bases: TGCGCCAGCAGCTTGGCCGGGAATAGCGGGGGTGAGACCCAGTACTTC. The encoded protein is CASSLAGNSGGETQYF.

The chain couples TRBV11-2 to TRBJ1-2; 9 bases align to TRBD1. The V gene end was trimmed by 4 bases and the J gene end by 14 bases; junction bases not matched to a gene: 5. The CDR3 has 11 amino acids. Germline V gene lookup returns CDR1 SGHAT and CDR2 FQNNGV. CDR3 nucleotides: TGTGCCAGCAGCTCGGGACAGGGAGAAACCTTC. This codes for CASSSGQGETF.

This chain's CDR3 is CASSLRQGLEGYTF. CDR3 sequence (DNA): TGTGCCAGCAGCTTACGACAGGGTTTGGAGGGCTACACCTTC. V is TRBV7-9 and J is TRBJ1-2, with 7 nucleotides matching TRBD1. This CDR3 spans 14 amino acids. Germline V gene sequence: CDR1 SEHNR, CDR2 FQNEAQ (reference sequence). V shed 2 bases, J shed 8 bases, and the junction held 8 bases outside the gene matches.

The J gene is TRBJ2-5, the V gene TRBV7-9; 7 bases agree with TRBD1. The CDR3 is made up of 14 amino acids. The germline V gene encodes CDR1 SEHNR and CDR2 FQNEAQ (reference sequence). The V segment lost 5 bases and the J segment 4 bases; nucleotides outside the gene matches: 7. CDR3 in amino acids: CASSGQVAGETQYF. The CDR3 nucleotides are TGTGCCAGCAGCGGACAGGTGGCGGGAGAGACCCAGTACTTC.

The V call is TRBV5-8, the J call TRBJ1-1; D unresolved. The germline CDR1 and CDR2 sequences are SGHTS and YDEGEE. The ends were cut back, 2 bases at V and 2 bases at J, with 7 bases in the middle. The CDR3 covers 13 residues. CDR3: CASSFSQNTEAFF. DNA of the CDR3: TGTGCCAGCAGCTTTAGTCAAAACACTGAAGCTTTCTTT.

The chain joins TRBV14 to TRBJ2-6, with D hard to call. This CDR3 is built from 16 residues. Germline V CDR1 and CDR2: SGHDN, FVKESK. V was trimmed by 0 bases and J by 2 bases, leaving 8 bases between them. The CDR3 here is CASSQDFGTGANVLTF. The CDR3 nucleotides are TGTGCCAGCAGCCAAGATTTTGGCACTGGGGCCAACGTCCTGACTTTC.

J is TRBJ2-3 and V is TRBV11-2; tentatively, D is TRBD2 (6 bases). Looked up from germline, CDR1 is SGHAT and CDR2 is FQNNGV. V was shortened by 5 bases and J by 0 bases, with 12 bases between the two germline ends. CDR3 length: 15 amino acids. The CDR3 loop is CASSLLARSTDTQYF. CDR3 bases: TGTGCCAGCAGCCTCCTAGCGCGTAGCACAGATACGCAGTATTTT.